The 16 T cell receptor beta chains in this list originate from one sample, sequenced in a study of cytomegalovirus exposure and HLA in healthy donors. Primers: 60 Vbeta forward and 13 Jbeta reverse. The method was immunoSEQ multiplex PCR; TCRdb's version includes in-frame clones alone and lacks a portion of them. The data hold around 200,000 clones, with 55% to 65% observed a single time. The sequencing input was PBMCs. Source of these receptors: a man in his forties or fifties in good health and CMV-seronegative.

This clone was detected a few times. The V and J genes are TRBV5-4 and TRBJ2-5; 11 bases align to TRBD2. Germline assignment: CDR1 SGHNT and CDR2 YYREEE (reference sequence). The CDR3 length is 16 residues. J gave up 1 base and V 0 bases, and 2 bases lay outside the gene matches. CDR3 residues: CASSLGLAGIQETQYF. The CDR3 coding sequence is TGTGCCAGCAGCTTGGGACTAGCGGGGATCCAAGAGACCCAGTACTTC.

The chain joins TRBV6-1 to TRBJ1-2; D gene ambiguous. Germline V lookup: CDR1 MNHNS, CDR2 SASEGT. Trimming took off 6 bases at V and 6 bases at J, with 11 bases between the two ends. The CDR3 covers 12 residues. The DNA for the CDR3 is TGTGCCAGCAGACCAGGTCCCGATGGCTACACCTTC. It specifies CASRPGPDGYTF.

The rearrangement links TRBV13 to TRBJ2-2; 7 nucleotides line up with TRBD2. The V and J ends lost 7 bases and 7 bases, in that order; junction bases with no gene match: 12. Germline V gene sequence: CDR1 PRHDT, CDR2 FYEKMQ (reference sequence). The CDR3 is 15 amino acids. The CDR3 nucleotides are TGTGCCAGCAACCTGCAGCGGGGTTATGGCGGGGAGCTGTTTTTT. Protein product: CASNLQRGYGGELFF.

This chain connects TRBV7-6 to TRBJ2-2, with 8 nucleotides matching TRBD1. J gave up 6 bases and V 1 base, and 7 bases lay outside the gene matches. CDR1 is SGHVS and CDR2 is FNYEAQ in the germline V gene. This CDR3 is built from 16 residues. Here the CDR3 reads CASSLVGQGIPGELFF. The CDR3 DNA follows: TGTGCCAGCAGCTTAGTAGGACAGGGTATCCCCGGGGAGCTGTTTTTT.

This chain links TRBV6-4 with TRBJ1-6; 11 positions agree with TRBD1. The V segment lost 0 bases and the J segment 10 bases; nucleotides outside the gene matches: 8. Germline lookup yields CDR1 MRHNA and CDR2 SNTAGT. There are 17 residues in the CDR3. CDR3 nucleotide sequence: TGTGCCAGCAGTGACTCAGGATTGGGGACAGGGGGGTCACCCCTCCACTTT. Protein sequence: CASSDSGLGTGGSPLHF.

The V call is TRBV29-1, the J call TRBJ1-3; D is possibly TRBD1 (5 bases). CDR1 and CDR2 from the germline V gene are SQVTM and ANQGSEA. The CDR3 spans 14 residues. V lost 5 bases, J lost 0 bases, and 11 bases lay in between. CDR3: CSVTDRPSGNTIYF. The CDR3 DNA reads as TGCAGCGTTACAGACAGACCCTCTGGAAACACCATATATTTT.

The V gene is TRBV7-2, the J gene TRBJ2-5; unclear D gene. Per the germline V gene, CDR1 is SGHTA and CDR2 is FQGNSA. V was trimmed by 5 bases and J by 2 bases, leaving 9 bases between them. The CDR3 runs to 13 residues. The CDR3 coding sequence is TGTGCCAGCAGCCGAGTGGTACAAGAGACCCAGTACTTC. It translates to CASSRVVQETQYF.

V and J are TRBV11-2 and TRBJ2-1, with D possibly being TRBD2 (6 bases). Germline V CDR1 and CDR2: SGHAT, FQNNGV. The CDR3 is made up of 17 amino acids. Trimming shortened V by 4 bases and J by 9 bases, and 25 bases separated the two germline ends. The CDR3 nucleotides read TGTGCCAGCAGCTCCTACGCGGGAAAGGGGCTAAACACTGAGCAGTTCTTC. Translation: CASSSYAGKGLNTEQFF.

The chain joins TRBV19 to TRBJ1-4; perhaps TRBD1 as D (5 bases). Trimming took 1 base from V and 8 from J, leaving 14 bases between them. This CDR3 contains 15 residues. Per germline, CDR1 LNHDA and CDR2 SQIVND (reference sequence). In DNA, the CDR3 is TGTGCCAGTAGTATAGTGGAAGGGGTTGGCGAAAAACTGTTTTTT. Translation: CASSIVEGVGEKLFF.

V gene TRBV29-1 combines with J gene TRBJ2-3; perhaps TRBD2 as D (6 bases). Germline values: CDR1 SQVTM, CDR2 ANQGSEA. Trimming left V 2 bases short and J 0 bases short, with 18 bases between. The CDR3 is 17 amino acids. The CDR3 is CSVESVGGESSTDTQYF. CDR3 DNA sequence: TGCAGCGTTGAAAGTGTGGGAGGAGAGTCTAGCACAGATACGCAGTATTTT.

The gene calls are TRBV9 and TRBJ2-1, with a tentative D call TRBD2 (6 bases). Trimming cost V 0 bases and J 9 bases, with 19 bases left between them. This CDR3 spans 16 amino acids. Germline V gene sequence: CDR1 SGDLS, CDR2 YYNGEE. CDR3: CASSVGGKTGVVEQFF. The CDR3 nucleotides read TGTGCCAGCAGCGTAGGAGGGAAAACGGGGGTGGTTGAGCAGTTCTTC.

The genes are TRBV21-1 and TRBJ1-5; TRBD1, as called in the table, went unchecked against the DNA. TRBV21-1 is classified as a pseudogene. CDR3 length: 18 residues. Here the CDR3 DNA reads TGTGCCAGCAGCACCTCAGGACAGGGAGGGATAGGCAATCAGCCCCAGCATTTT. Translation gives CASSTSGQGGIGNQPQHF.

The chain joins TRBV6-5 to TRBJ2-1; 10 nucleotides align to TRBD2. Germline-derived CDR1 and CDR2 are MNHEY and SVGAGI. This CDR3 has 14 amino acids. The trim removed 4 bases at V and 6 bases at J, leaving 3 bases unmatched. CDR3 bases: TGTGCCAGCAGTTCCCCTAGCGGGAGCAATGAGCAGTTCTTC. It codes for CASSSPSGSNEQFF.

This clone was detected once. The chain carries TRBV27 and TRBJ2-5; D not certain. The CDR3 is made up of 14 amino acids. Germline V gene lookup returns CDR1 MNHEY and CDR2 SMNVEV (reference sequence). V was clipped by 2 bases and J by 2 bases, with 9 bases between them. CDR3 amino acids: CASSLRGYQETQYF. The CDR3 DNA follows: TGTGCCAGCAGTTTAAGAGGATATCAAGAGACCCAGTACTTC.

The V and J genes are TRBV7-2 and TRBJ2-7, with D hard to call. The length of the CDR3 is 13 residues. With 1 base removed from V and 4 bases from J, the gap between germline ends came to 8 bases. Germline lookup yields CDR1 SGHTA and CDR2 FQGNSA. CDR3: CASSLVREYEQYF. In DNA form, the CDR3 reads TGTGCCAGCAGCTTAGTTCGAGAATACGAGCAGTACTTC.

The chain uses TRBV19 and TRBJ1-1; D gene uncertain. The germline CDR1 and CDR2 sequences are LNHDA and SQIVND (reference sequence). The V end lost 3 bases, the J end lost 0 bases, and 5 bases lay between the germline ends. The CDR3 is 13 residues long. The CDR3 loop is CASSISMNTEAFF. CDR3 nucleotides: TGTGCCAGTAGTATTTCTATGAACACTGAAGCTTTCTTT.